This paragraph reports one TCR beta chain. This record belongs to a study of blood T cell repertoires in COVID-19. Germline V lookup: CDR1 LNHDA, CDR2 SQIVND (reference sequence). The CDR3 totals 14 residues. V lost 7 bases and J lost 1; bases outside the gene matches: 1. TCRdb's copy holds only in-frame clones and misses some; the assay was immunoSEQ multiplex PCR. This sample has some 210,000 clones; roughly 94% occur once, and the top ten carry more than 0.95%. The receptor was isolated from a man aged 25-45 years with acute or convalescent COVID-19. Material for sequencing was peripheral blood. V is TRBV19 and J is TRBJ1-6; 7 nucleotides agree with TRBD1. The DNA of the CDR3 is TGTGCCAGTATGGGACAGTCCTATAATTCACCCCTCCACTTT. Residues: CASMGQSYNSPLHF.